This TCR beta chain was identified in a study of cytomegalovirus exposure and HLA in healthy donors. Study details: An analysis done earlier identified some 120 million unique TCR beta sequences from about 179 million T cells. The study's findings and limits: Later analysis showed most CMV-associated TCR beta chains appearing HLA-restricted. After further analysis at a later stage, 15,000 to 20,000 TCR beta sequences were associated with HLA alleles at 0.05 false discovery rate. V- and J-gene trimming in TCR beta was tied to a missense DCLRE1C variant by an analysis performed later.

The V gene's germline CDR1 is SNHLY and CDR2 FYNNEI. The CDR3 is 15 amino acids. With respect to this clone: Its target is not known.

The PCR ran on 60 Vbeta and 13 Jbeta primers. The assay was immunoSEQ multiplex PCR, and TCRdb's table has in-frame clones only and misses some. The sample data list some 110,000 clones. The TCR sequence derives from a man between 35 and 55 years old in good health and CMV-seropositive. The V and J genes are TRBV2 and TRBJ2-5; 13 bases match TRBD2. The J call may be incorrect, as the DNA end agrees better with TRBJ2-7. The sequenced sample consisted of PBMCs. The CDR3 sequence is CASLPRLAGGHEQYF. The CDR3, as DNA: TGTGCCAGCTTACCCAGACTAGCGGGGGGCCACGAGCAGTACTTC.